These 21 T cell receptor beta chains originate from one sample sequenced in a study of STAT5B mutations in CD4+ large granular lymphocyte leukemia. TCRdb keeps only in-frame clones here, not all; method: immunoSEQ multiplex PCR. The sample has 4,100 or so clones; around 80% are singletons. Sequenced: PBMCs. The source of these receptors is a man in his 70s with CD4+ T-cell large granular lymphocyte leukemia.

The V call is TRBV5-8, the J call TRBJ2-5, with 11 positions matching TRBD2. The CDR3 is made up of 19 amino acids. Germline V gives CDR1 SGHTS, CDR2 YDEGEE. With V trimmed by 4 bases and J by 2 bases, 16 bases remained unmatched. Here the CDR3 reads CASSRGTSGPSWGQETQYF. CDR3 bases: TGTGCCAGCAGCCGAGGGACTAGCGGTCCCTCCTGGGGACAAGAGACCCAGTACTTC. Drawing the rest from reference TRBV5-8 and TRBJ2-5, the complete variable domain is EAGVTQSPTHLIKTRGQQATLRCSPISGHTSVYWYQQALGLGLQFLLWYDEGEERNRGNFPPRFSGRQFPNYSSELNVNALELEDSALYLCASSRGTSGPSWGQETQYFGPGTRLLVL.

This sequence joins TRBV7-2 and TRBJ2-1; D may match TRBD1 or TRBD2 (5 bases each). The germline CDR1 and CDR2 sequences are SGHTA and FQGNSA. The CDR3 is made up of 17 amino acids. With 0 bases removed from V and 1 base from J, the gap between germline ends came to 13 bases. In nucleotides, the CDR3 is TGTGCCAGCAGCTTAGCTGGGGGAGCAGGATCCTACAATGAGCAGTTCTTC. The encoded protein is CASSLAGGAGSYNEQFF.

V gene TRBV5-1 combines with J gene TRBJ2-6; 11 bases map to TRBD1. Germline CDR1 and CDR2: SGHRS and YFSETQ. The CDR3 length is 18 residues. V shed 3 bases, J shed 2 bases, and the junction held 7 bases outside the gene matches. CDR3: CASSWGPGQGAGANVLTF. The DNA for the CDR3 is TGCGCCAGCAGCTGGGGTCCGGGACAGGGGGCTGGGGCCAACGTCCTGACTTTC.

This chain joins TRBV7-9 and TRBJ1-1; TRBD1 aligns across 7 bases. The CDR3 runs to 13 residues. Trimming cost V 5 bases and J 7 bases; bases outside gene matches: 7. Germline loops: CDR1 SEHNR, CDR2 FQNEAQ (reference sequence). In DNA form, the CDR3 reads TGTGCCAGCAGCCAAGGGACAGCCGTTGAAGCTTTCTTT. This gives the protein CASSQGTAVEAFF.

The V gene is TRBV7-2, the J gene TRBJ2-3; 10 bases line up with TRBD1. V trimming: 1 base; J trimming: 0 bases; junction bases outside the gene matches: 1. Germline CDR1 is SGHTA and CDR2 is FQGNSA. CDR3 length equals 16 residues. CDR3 nucleotide sequence: TGTGCCAGCAGCTTAGGGGACAGGGGTAGCACAGATACGCAGTATTTT. Amino acid sequence: CASSLGDRGSTDTQYF. The full variable domain, with the rest looked up from reference TRBV7-2 and TRBJ2-3, is GAGVSQSPSNKVTEKGKDVELRCDPISGHTALYWYRQSLGQGLEFLIYFQGNSAPDKSGLPSDRFSAERTGGSVSTLTIQRTQQEDSAVYLCASSLGDRGSTDTQYFGPGTRLTVL.

V and J are TRBV5-1 and TRBJ1-1, with 7 nucleotides matching TRBD1. V lost 4 bases to trimming and J lost 3 bases; unmatched junction nucleotides: 6. The CDR3 has 14 residues. Germline CDR1 SGHRS, CDR2 YFSETQ. The CDR3 is CASSVRGTDTEAFF. As DNA, the CDR3 is TGCGCCAGCAGCGTCAGGGGGACGGACACTGAAGCTTTCTTT.

This rearrangement joins TRBV27 to TRBJ1-1; D is unresolved. The CDR3 consists of 15 residues. V was cut by 6 bases and J by 1 base, with 15 bases left in between. From germline, CDR1 is MNHEY and CDR2 SMNVEV (reference sequence). The CDR3 is CASSPFTPANTEAFF. The CDR3 DNA reads TGTGCCAGCAGCCCTTTCACTCCGGCGAACACTGAAGCTTTCTTT.

The chain is built from TRBV19 and TRBJ2-3, with 8 bases matching TRBD1. The CDR3 has 15 amino acids. V trimming: 4 bases; J trimming: 6 bases; junction bases outside the gene matches: 9. Per germline, CDR1 LNHDA and CDR2 SQIVND (reference sequence). CDR3 nucleotides: TGTGCCAGTAGTACCTTACAGGGGGTAGTGGATACGCAGTATTTT. Amino acid sequence: CASSTLQGVVDTQYF.

This chain links TRBV6-6 with TRBJ1-1; the D gene is possibly TRBD1 (5 bases). The CDR3 runs to 14 residues. V lost 2 bases and J lost 1, with 8 bases in between. The germline gives CDR1 MNHNY, CDR2 SVGAGI (reference sequence). CDR3 in DNA: TGTGCCAGCAGTTACAATCAGGGGAACACTGAAGCTTTCTTT. Protein: CASSYNQGNTEAFF.

The CDR3 sequence is CAGRSDSYTGELFF. CDR3 coding DNA: TGTGCCGGGCGGTCGGACAGTTACACCGGGGAGCTGTTTTTT. The chain employs TRBV28 and TRBJ2-2; the D gene is possibly TRBD1 (6 bases). The ends were cut back, 11 bases at V and 3 bases at J, with 16 bases in the middle. The CDR3 runs to 14 residues. CDR1 and CDR2 from the germline V gene are MDHEN and SYDVKM.

This chain joins TRBV11-2 and TRBJ2-2, with D possibly TRBD2 on 6 matching bases. The CDR3 has 16 residues. Germline loops: CDR1 SGHAT, CDR2 FQNNGV. V dropped 3 bases and J dropped 0 bases, with 11 bases sitting between them. CDR3 DNA: TGTGCCAGCAGCTTGTGGGGGGTATCGAACACCGGGGAGCTGTTTTTT. Protein product: CASSLWGVSNTGELFF.

This clone appeared a few times. J is TRBJ2-3 and V is TRBV19; 8 nucleotides match TRBD1. V shed 9 bases and J 4 bases; nucleotides not matched to a gene: 6. This CDR3 contains 13 residues. CDR1 LNHDA and CDR2 SQIVND come from the germline V gene (reference sequence). CDR3 loop: CASTGQGADTQYF. CDR3 coding DNA: TGTGCCAGCACCGGACAGGGTGCAGATACGCAGTATTTT.

This clone was seen a single time. This chain's CDR3 is CASSQDLQVAGGNNEQFF. The CDR3 nucleotides are TGTGCCAGCAGCCAAGATCTCCAGGTAGCGGGAGGGAACAATGAGCAGTTCTTC. V usage is TRBV4-2 and J usage is TRBJ2-1; 11 bases line up with TRBD2. CDR1 LGHNA and CDR2 YNFKEQ come from the germline V gene. The CDR3 contains 18 residues. The junction had 9 bases not matched to a gene; V was cut back by 0 bases and J by 5 bases.

The chain has TRBV29-1 and TRBJ1-1; maybe TRBD1 (5 bases). This CDR3 region has 14 residues. The germline gives CDR1 SQVTM, CDR2 ANQGSEA. The V and J ends lost 6 bases and 1 base respectively, with 15 bases between them. CDR3 sequence reads: CSVRGFTGNTEAFF. For the CDR3, the DNA is TGCAGCGTGAGGGGATTTACAGGGAACACTGAAGCTTTCTTT.

The V and J genes are TRBV7-8 and TRBJ2-2; the D gene is possibly TRBD1 (6 bases). CDR1 and CDR2 from the germline V gene are SGHVS and FQNEAQ. Between the trimmed V and J ends, which lost 5 bases and 5 bases, there was a span of 15 bases. CDR3 length: 15 amino acids. The CDR3 region has the DNA TGTGCCAGCAGCCTCTGGGACACCGGAACCGGGGAGCTGTTTTTT. Its translation: CASSLWDTGTGELFF.

This chain connects TRBV6-1 to TRBJ1-4, with 10 bases lining up with TRBD1. V shed 4 bases, J shed 6 bases, and the junction held 5 bases outside the gene matches. Germline V gene lookup returns CDR1 MNHNS and CDR2 SASEGT. The CDR3 is made up of 15 amino acids. In DNA form, the CDR3 reads TGTGCCAGCAGTGGATGGACAGGGGGGGATGAAAAACTGTTTTTT. Amino acids: CASSGWTGGDEKLFF.

The chain couples TRBV11-2 to TRBJ2-1; D is ambiguous. The length of the CDR3 is 12 residues. CDR1 is SGHAT, CDR2 FQNNGV, per germline. Trimming removed 5 bases from V and 9 bases from J, with 11 bases in between. CDR3 bases: TGTGCCAGCAGCCGAGAGGCAGGTGAGCAGTTCTTC. This encodes CASSREAGEQFF.

The genes are TRBV5-1 and TRBJ2-3, with 7 bases fitting TRBD2. CDR3 length: 14 amino acids. The V and J ends lost 1 base and 4 bases, in that order; junction bases with no gene match: 3. The germline CDR1 and CDR2 sequences are SGHRS and YFSETQ. CDR3 region: CASSLSGRADTQYF. The CDR3 coding sequence is TGCGCCAGCAGCTTGAGTGGGAGGGCAGATACGCAGTATTTT.

The chain is built from TRBV28 and TRBJ2-7, with D possibly being TRBD1 (5 bases). The CDR3 runs to 14 residues. The germline V gene encodes CDR1 MDHEN and CDR2 SYDVKM. The V gene lost 3 bases and the J gene lost 7 bases, with 16 bases spanning the gap. Written as DNA, the CDR3 is TGTGCCAGCAGTTTGGGGCAAACCTACTGGGAGCAGTACTTC. Protein product: CASSLGQTYWEQYF.

The chain joins TRBV6-1 to TRBJ2-2; maybe TRBD1 (5 bases). Deletions cut 2 bases from V and 0 bases from J, with 10 bases between. The CDR3 has 16 amino acids. Per the germline V gene, CDR1 is MNHNS and CDR2 is SASEGT. CDR3: CASSERGGANTGELFF. CDR3 in DNA: TGTGCCAGCAGTGAAAGGGGCGGTGCGAACACCGGGGAGCTGTTTTTT.

This clone was detected only once. The chain has TRBV9 and TRBJ1-2; TRBD1 agrees at 9 bases. The CDR3 contains 16 residues. Germline-derived CDR1 and CDR2 are SGDLS and YYNGEE. V lost 3 bases and J lost 9; bases outside the gene matches: 15. This chain's CDR3 is CASSAWGTGRLESYTF. CDR3 bases: TGTGCCAGCAGCGCCTGGGGGACAGGGAGGCTTGAAAGCTACACCTTC.